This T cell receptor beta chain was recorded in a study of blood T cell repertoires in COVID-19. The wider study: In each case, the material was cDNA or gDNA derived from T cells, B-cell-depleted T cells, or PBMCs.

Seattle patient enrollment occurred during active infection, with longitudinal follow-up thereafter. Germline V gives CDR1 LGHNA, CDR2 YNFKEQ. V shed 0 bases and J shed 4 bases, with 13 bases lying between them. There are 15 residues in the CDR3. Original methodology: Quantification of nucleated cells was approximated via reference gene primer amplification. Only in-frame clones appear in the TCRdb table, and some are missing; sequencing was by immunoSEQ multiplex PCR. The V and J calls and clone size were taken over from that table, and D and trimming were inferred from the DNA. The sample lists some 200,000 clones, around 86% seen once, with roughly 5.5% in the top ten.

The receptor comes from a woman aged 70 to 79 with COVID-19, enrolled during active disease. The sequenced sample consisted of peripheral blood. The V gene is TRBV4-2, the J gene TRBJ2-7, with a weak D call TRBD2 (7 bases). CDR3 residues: CASSQDMEGGYEQYF. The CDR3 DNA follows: TGTGCCAGCAGCCAAGATATGGAGGGGGGGTACGAGCAGTACTTC.